Below, 5 T cell receptor beta chains from the same sample are listed, as sequenced in a study of cytomegalovirus exposure and HLA in healthy donors. PCR used 60 Vbeta primers and 13 Jbeta primers. Libraries were prepared by immunoSEQ multiplex PCR; TCRdb keeps only in-frame clonotypes and omits some of them. The sample spans 95,000 to 150,000 clones; the ten largest clones claim around 2.2%. The specimen sequenced was PBMCs. These receptors all come from a man aged 40-50 years in good health and CMV-seronegative.

This rearrangement joins TRBV5-1 to TRBJ1-1, with TRBD1 as a possible D gene (6 bases). V was clipped by 2 bases and J by 8 bases, with 16 bases between them. Germline assignment: CDR1 SGHRS and CDR2 YFSETQ. The CDR3 sequence is 14 residues long. The CDR3 region is CASSFGGARSEAFF. The CDR3 nucleotides read TGCGCCAGCAGCTTCGGGGGGGCCCGTTCCGAAGCTTTCTTT.

A word on this clone: Other DNA sequences in this sample translate to the same CDR3. The gene calls are TRBV28 and TRBJ1-2; no firm D call. With 4 bases removed from V and 2 bases from J, the gap between germline ends came to 8 bases. Germline V gene sequence: CDR1 MDHEN, CDR2 SYDVKM. The CDR3 has 13 residues. The CDR3 sequence is CASSSGGNYGYTF. Written as DNA, the CDR3 is TGTGCCAGCAGTTCGGGCGGGAACTATGGCTACACCTTC.

The rearrangement joins TRBV28 to TRBJ1-2, with 7 bases identical to TRBD1. The junction had 14 bases not matched to a gene; V was cut back by 5 bases and J by 8 bases. In germline, CDR1 is MDHEN, CDR2 SYDVKM. The CDR3 extends over 15 amino acids. The CDR3 loop reads CASSPIPGGTGGYTF. For the CDR3, the DNA is TGTGCCAGCAGTCCCATCCCAGGGGGGACGGGGGGCTACACCTTC.

This chain links TRBV19 with TRBJ2-5, with TRBD2 as a possible D gene (5 bases). The J call could be wrong; TRBJ2-7 is a better fit for the DNA end. Germline values: CDR1 LNHDA, CDR2 SQIVND (reference sequence). The length of the CDR3 is 13 residues. The CDR3 sequence: CASKGDRTYEQYF. CDR3 bases: TGTGCCAGTAAGGGAGACCGTACCTACGAGCAGTACTTC.

The V gene is TRBV2, the J gene TRBJ2-1; D is perhaps TRBD2 (5 bases). Per germline, CDR1 SNHLY and CDR2 FYNNEI. The CDR3 is made up of 15 amino acids. V lost 6 bases and J 4 bases, leaving 16 bases between the germline ends. CDR3 sequence: CASRDREVVYNEQFF. The CDR3 region has the DNA TGTGCCAGCAGGGACCGGGAAGTAGTTTACAATGAGCAGTTCTTC.